What follows describes a single T cell receptor (beta chain). Its cognate antigen is unknown. Researchers ran the PCR with 60 Vbeta and 13 Jbeta primers. Assay: immunoSEQ multiplex PCR; the TCRdb copy retains only in-frame clones and omits some. The sample consists of about 160,000 clones, around 79% of them appearing once. The CDR3 extends over 17 amino acids. Germline V gene lookup returns CDR1 SGHRS and CDR2 YFSETQ. V was shortened by 0 bases and J by 0 bases, with 10 bases between the two germline ends. This record comes from a study of cytomegalovirus exposure and HLA in healthy donors. General study results and limits: Presence/absence results assume similar sequencing depth per donor, which may not hold. Most TCR sequences proved rare, with some public TCRs found in many donors. The Asian-associated ancestry cluster reportedly had fewer N-insertions than the approximately 700-donor mean in a later analysis.

Sequenced input: PBMCs. This chain connects TRBV5-1 to TRBJ2-6; possibly TRBD1 for D (6 bases). The receptor was derived from a woman in her thirties or forties in good health and CMV-seronegative. As DNA, the CDR3 is TGCGCCAGCAGCTTGGCTCCAGGGGTCTCTGGGGCCAACGTCCTGACTTTC. Encoded protein: CASSLAPGVSGANVLTF.